The clone carrying this TCR beta chain was observed a single time. This could be a read error, since a much larger clone is one nucleotide away. These data are taken from a study of shared clonotypes between healthy human individuals. The CDR3 length is 14 residues. V lost 6 bases, J lost 2 bases, and 13 bases lay in between. From germline, CDR1 is MDHEN and CDR2 SYDVKM. The split of CD4+ cells yielded CD45RA+ naive and CD45RA-negative memory subsets. Data came from immunoSEQ multiplex PCR; TCRdb stores just in-frame clones and leaves some out. The sample holds approximately 980,000 clones, over 60% seen once.

The chain couples TRBV28 to TRBJ1-1; a possible D gene is TRBD1 (6 bases). The sequence came from a man between 18 and 35 years old in good health. The sample consisted of memory CD4+ T cells sorted from blood. Subset here: CD45RA-negative fraction. This CDR3 is CASRAGQRNTEAFF. CDR3 in DNA: TGTGCCAGCAGGGCCGGACAGAGAAACACTGAAGCTTTCTTT.